One and the same sample provided the 31 T cell receptor beta chains below, sequenced in a study of shared T cell receptors in the human thymus. Only in-frame clones appear in the TCRdb table, and some are missing; sequencing was by immunoSEQ multiplex PCR. The data contain about 660,000 clones, 87% of them seen just once; the ten biggest clones take up 0.0094%. These data were also reused for a study on human thymus T cells.

Sequencing was performed on thymocytes. The source is a boy under three years old with a congenital heart defect.

The J gene is TRBJ2-4, the V gene TRBV5-1, with 10 bases identical to TRBD2. The CDR3 has 16 amino acids. J was trimmed by 2 bases and V by 0 bases; bases with no gene match: 2. The V gene's germline CDR1 is SGHRS and CDR2 YFSETQ. CDR3 coding DNA: TGCGCCAGCAGCTTGGGGACTAGCGGCTCCAAAAACATTCAGTACTTC. Translation gives CASSLGTSGSKNIQYF.

The chain carries TRBV5-4 and TRBJ2-7; 9 bases match TRBD1. The germline V gene encodes CDR1 SGHNT and CDR2 YYREEE (reference sequence). This CDR3 has 18 residues. The V gene end was trimmed by 2 bases and the J gene end by 5 bases; junction bases not matched to a gene: 17. For the CDR3, the DNA is TGTGCCAGCAGCTTTAGTACATTATGGGGACAGGGAACCCACGAGCAGTACTTC. Protein sequence: CASSFSTLWGQGTHEQYF.

This sequence joins TRBV18 and TRBJ1-5; 9 bases map to TRBD1. The J segment lost 4 bases and the V segment lost 1 base, leaving 5 bases of the junction unmatched. The CDR3 length is 16 residues. In germline, CDR1 is KGHSH, CDR2 LQKENI. The DNA for the CDR3 is TGTGCCAGCTCACCACTCGGACAGGGGAAAAATCAGCCCCAGCATTTT. This encodes CASSPLGQGKNQPQHF.

The CDR3 reads CASSQVGVAETYEQYF. The CDR3 nucleotides read TGCGCCAGCAGCCAAGTCGGAGTAGCGGAGACCTACGAGCAGTACTTC. This chain connects TRBV4-1 to TRBJ2-7, with TRBD2 as a possible D gene (6 bases). CDR1 is MGHRA and CDR2 is YSYEKL in the germline V gene. V was pared by 1 base and J by 2 bases, with 15 bases between. The length of the CDR3 is 16 residues.

The chain uses TRBV6-5 and TRBJ2-3; perhaps TRBD1 as D (6 bases). V lost 0 bases and J 4 bases, leaving 14 bases between the germline ends. The CDR3 runs to 16 residues. The V gene's germline CDR1 is MNHEY and CDR2 SVGAGI. For the CDR3, the DNA is TGTGCCAGCAGTTACTCTTCCAGGGGAAACGCAGATACGCAGTATTTT. Its protein product is CASSYSSRGNADTQYF.

The chain carries TRBV28 and TRBJ1-1; 7 nucleotides align to TRBD1. The length of the CDR3 is 15 residues. V lost 6 bases, J lost 1 base, and 8 bases stayed unmatched. Germline CDR1 is MDHEN and CDR2 is SYDVKM. The CDR3 sequence is CASSHKGAANTEAFF. The DNA for the CDR3 is TGTGCCAGCAGCCATAAGGGGGCTGCGAACACTGAAGCTTTCTTT.

V usage is TRBV4-3 and J usage is TRBJ2-1, with 9 positions matching TRBD1. This CDR3 spans 16 amino acids. After removal of 3 bases from V and 8 bases from J, the junction contained 11 bases not matched to a gene. The V gene's germline CDR1 is LGHNA and CDR2 YSLEER. CDR3 sequence reads: CASSQGTGTGRDEQFF. CDR3 sequence (DNA): TGCGCCAGCAGCCAGGGTACCGGGACAGGGAGAGATGAGCAGTTCTTC.

V gene TRBV19 combines with J gene TRBJ2-3, with D perhaps TRBD2 (5 bases). V lost 9 bases, J lost 1 base, and 17 bases lay in between. The germline CDR1 and CDR2 sequences are LNHDA and SQIVND (reference sequence). The CDR3 is 15 residues long. This chain's CDR3 is CASHPRGRGTDTQYF. The CDR3 DNA reads TGTGCCAGCCACCCCCGGGGTCGGGGCACAGATACGCAGTATTTT.

The chain couples TRBV5-6 to TRBJ2-7; 7 positions agree with TRBD1. The germline gives CDR1 SGHDT, CDR2 YYEEEE. This CDR3 contains 16 residues. Trimming removed 4 bases from V and 0 bases from J; junction bases left unmatched: 10. This CDR3 is CASSAKSGQSSYEQYF. CDR3 nucleotides: TGTGCCAGCAGCGCAAAATCGGGACAGAGCTCCTACGAGCAGTACTTC.

The sample holds one count of this clone. The same CDR3 can be traced to other DNA sequences in this sample. The chain is built from TRBV5-1 and TRBJ2-7, with D perhaps TRBD1 (5 bases). The CDR3 is 14 residues long. Germline loops: CDR1 SGHRS, CDR2 YFSETQ. V lost 2 bases, J lost 3 bases, and 12 bases lay in between. The CDR3 coding sequence is TGCGCCAGCAGCTTAGGGCAGGGCAACTACGAGCAGTACTTC. As protein: CASSLGQGNYEQYF.

CDR3 sequence: CASSPQDRVYGYTF. CDR3 bases: TGTGCCAGCAGCCCTCAGGACAGGGTCTATGGCTACACCTTC. The rearrangement joins TRBV9 to TRBJ1-2; 8 positions match TRBD1. The CDR3 spans 14 residues. Germline assignment: CDR1 SGDLS and CDR2 YYNGEE. The V and J ends lost 4 bases and 4 bases, in that order; junction bases with no gene match: 6.

This chain uses TRBV6-4 with TRBJ1-1; TRBD1 is a possible D gene (5 bases). Germline values: CDR1 MRHNA, CDR2 SNTAGT. Trimming left V 5 bases short and J 4 bases short, with 5 bases between. This CDR3 is built from 11 residues. The CDR3 DNA reads as TGTGCCAGCAGTCAGGGCACTGAAGCTTTCTTT. Amino acid sequence: CASSQGTEAFF.

This clone was observed once. The chain employs TRBV30 and TRBJ1-1; TRBD1 matches 7 bases. Looked up from germline, CDR1 is GTSNPN and CDR2 is SVGIG (reference sequence). This CDR3 has 16 amino acids. J was trimmed by 5 bases and V by 5 bases; bases with no gene match: 17. This CDR3 is CAWQDRDRGRVTEAFF. CDR3 sequence (DNA): TGTGCCTGGCAGGACCGGGACAGAGGTAGAGTGACTGAAGCTTTCTTT. The full variable domain, completed using reference TRBV30 and TRBJ1-1, is SQTIHQWPATLVQPVGSPLSLECTVEGTSNPNLYWYRQAAGRGLQLLFYSVGIGQISSEVPQNLSASRPQDRQFILSSKKLLLSDSGFYLCAWQDRDRGRVTEAFFGQGTRLTVV.

This clone was detected a few times. The V call is TRBV27, the J call TRBJ2-1; TRBD2 matches at 8 bases. Germline CDR1 reads MNHEY; CDR2 reads SMNVEV (reference sequence). With V trimmed by 3 bases and J by 9 bases, 10 bases remained unmatched. The length of the CDR3 is 15 residues. The CDR3 DNA reads TGTGCCAGCAGTTTCGGGCGGGGGGCAGCGCGTGAGCAGTTCTTC. Residues: CASSFGRGAAREQFF.

The chain has TRBV6-9 and TRBJ2-1, with D perhaps matching TRBD2 (6 bases). Trimming stripped 7 bases from V and 8 bases from J, with 30 bases between. CDR1 is MNHGY and CDR2 is SVAAGI in the germline V gene. CDR3 length equals 18 residues. CDR3 DNA sequence: TGTGCCAGCACCTCCCGTCGCGCCGCGGCGGGAAGACTTCATGAGCAGTTCTTC. It encodes CASTSRRAAAGRLHEQFF.

The chain carries TRBV19 and TRBJ1-4; the D gene is possibly TRBD1 (6 bases). V was trimmed by 5 bases and J by 8 bases, leaving 18 bases between them. CDR1 and CDR2 (germline): LNHDA, SQIVND (reference sequence). The CDR3 consists of 15 residues. This CDR3 is CASSPQDRKGEKLFF. The DNA for the CDR3 is TGTGCCAGTAGTCCCCAAGACAGGAAGGGCGAAAAACTGTTTTTT. Together with reference TRBV19 and TRBJ1-4, the CDR3 gives the full variable domain: DGGITQSPKYLFRKEGQNVTLSCEQNLNHDAMYWYRQDPGQGLRLIYYSQIVNDFQKGDIAEGYSVSREKKESFPLTVTSAQKNPTAFYLCASSPQDRKGEKLFFGSGTQLSVL.

J is TRBJ1-5 and V is TRBV7-2; weak D call: TRBD1 (5 bases). The CDR3 runs 14 residues. The germline gives CDR1 SGHTA, CDR2 FQGNSA. The germline V and J ends were trimmed by 0 bases and 5 bases, with 8 bases remaining between them. CDR3 loop: CASSLAPGDQPQHF. The CDR3 DNA sequence: TGTGCCAGCAGCTTAGCGCCGGGGGATCAGCCCCAGCATTTT.

CDR3 sequence reads: CASSQEWGHYSNQPQHF. DNA of the CDR3: TGCGCCAGCAGCCAGGAATGGGGACACTATAGCAATCAGCCCCAGCATTTT. The genes are TRBV4-3 and TRBJ1-5, with D tentatively TRBD1 (6 bases). The length of the CDR3 is 17 residues. Germline CDR1 is LGHNA and CDR2 is YSLEER. V lost 3 bases and J 0 bases, leaving 15 bases between the germline ends.

The chain combines TRBV4-3 with TRBJ2-7, with a tentative D call TRBD2 (6 bases). The CDR3 loop spans 16 amino acids. Deletions cut 0 bases from V and 4 bases from J, with 16 bases between. Germline CDR1 LGHNA, CDR2 YSLEER. This chain's CDR3 is CASSQESETRAYEQYF. The CDR3 DNA is TGCGCCAGCAGCCAAGAGTCTGAGACTAGGGCTTACGAGCAGTACTTC.

The chain recombines TRBV28 with TRBJ2-7, with TRBD2 identical over 11 bases. V was clipped by 5 bases and J by 11 bases; unmatched bases: 11. Looked up from germline, CDR1 is MDHEN and CDR2 is SYDVKM. The CDR3 runs to 14 residues. The CDR3 loop is CASSGGTSGPPEYF. DNA of the CDR3: TGTGCCAGCAGTGGCGGGACTAGCGGTCCTCCTGAGTACTTC.

V and J are TRBV4-2 and TRBJ1-6; maybe TRBD1 (5 bases). Per germline, CDR1 LGHNA and CDR2 YNFKEQ. The CDR3 contains 15 residues. V dropped 4 bases and J dropped 8 bases, with 15 bases sitting between them. CDR3 region: CASSPIDSPDSPLHF. CDR3 bases: TGTGCCAGCAGCCCGATCGACAGCCCCGATTCACCCCTCCACTTT.

V is TRBV2 and J is TRBJ2-6, with 7 bases aligning to TRBD1. V gave up 6 bases and J gave up 3 bases; unmatched junction bases: 2. The germline CDR1 and CDR2 sequences are SNHLY and FYNNEI. This CDR3 has 14 amino acids. The CDR3 DNA follows: TGTGCCAGCAGGACAGGGAATGGGGCCAACGTCCTGACTTTC. It encodes CASRTGNGANVLTF.

The chain is built from TRBV5-4 and TRBJ2-4; 11 bases match TRBD2. This CDR3 is built from 16 residues. The ends lost 4 bases at V and 0 bases at J; junction bases unmatched: 3. Germline values: CDR1 SGHNT, CDR2 YYREEE (reference sequence). In DNA, the CDR3 is TGTGCCAGCAGCCTCACTAGCGGGAGAGCCAAAAACATTCAGTACTTC. This sequence encodes CASSLTSGRAKNIQYF.

The chain carries TRBV28 and TRBJ1-5; D gene unclear. The CDR3 spans 12 residues. CDR1 is MDHEN and CDR2 is SYDVKM in the germline V gene. Trimming took off 8 bases at V and 5 bases at J, with 10 bases between the two ends. DNA of the CDR3: TGTGCCAGCTCCGCAGTCTATCAGCCCCAGCATTTT. Translating it yields CASSAVYQPQHF. Combining the CDR3 with reference TRBV28 and TRBJ1-5 gives the whole variable domain DVKVTQSSRYLVKRTGEKVFLECVQDMDHENMFWYRQDPGLGLRLIYFSYDVKMKEKGDIPEGYSVSREKKERFSLILESASTNQTSMYLCASSAVYQPQHFGDGTRLSIL.

This clone was picked up a small number of times. The V gene is TRBV28, the J gene TRBJ2-3; D might be TRBD2 (6 bases). Germline CDR1 reads MDHEN; CDR2 reads SYDVKM. The V end was cut by 6 bases, the J end by 2 bases, with 18 bases between. This CDR3 has 16 residues. CDR3 loop: CASSSPSGRYTDTQYF. CDR3 DNA sequence: TGTGCCAGCAGCTCCCCCAGCGGGCGCTACACAGATACGCAGTATTTT.

V gene TRBV30 combines with J gene TRBJ2-2; 11 nucleotides line up with TRBD2. Germline-derived CDR1 and CDR2 are GTSNPN and SVGIG (reference sequence). Germline trimming cut 4 bases from V and 4 bases from J; bases unmatched to any gene: 5. This CDR3 region has 15 residues. The CDR3 protein is CAWKRLAGSTGELFF. The CDR3 coding sequence is TGTGCCTGGAAAAGACTAGCGGGAAGCACCGGGGAGCTGTTTTTT.

The chain uses TRBV28 and TRBJ1-1, with D perhaps matching TRBD1 (5 bases). In germline, CDR1 is MDHEN, CDR2 SYDVKM. The V gene lost 3 bases and the J gene lost 3 bases, with 17 bases spanning the gap. This CDR3 region has 16 residues. CDR3 nucleotide sequence: TGTGCCAGCAGTTTGGACACGCCTGGGGGGGACACTGAAGCTTTCTTT. Its protein product is CASSLDTPGGDTEAFF.

Here the CDR3 reads CASSLPTGDLSYEQYF. The CDR3 nucleotides read TGTGCCAGCAGCCTCCCAACGGGGGACCTCTCCTACGAGCAGTACTTC. This sequence joins TRBV5-6 and TRBJ2-7; perhaps TRBD2 as D (6 bases). The germline CDR1 and CDR2 sequences are SGHDT and YYEEEE. The CDR3 consists of 16 residues. Between the trimmed V and J ends, which lost 4 bases and 0 bases, there was a span of 17 bases.

The J gene is TRBJ2-7, the V gene TRBV25-1; the D gene is possibly TRBD1 (5 bases). Per germline, CDR1 MGHDK and CDR2 SYGVNS. This CDR3 is 13 amino acids long. Trimming took off 4 bases at V and 6 bases at J, with 13 bases between the two ends. In DNA form, the CDR3 reads TGTGCCAGCAGTGCCGCAGGGCAAACCGAGCAGTACTTC. The encoded protein is CASSAAGQTEQYF.

J is TRBJ2-4 and V is TRBV10-3; 8 bases fit TRBD2. Trimming cost V 2 bases and J 0 bases; bases outside gene matches: 9. Germline V gene lookup returns CDR1 ENHRY and CDR2 SYGVKD. CDR3 length: 18 residues. This CDR3 reads CAISEAQLAEVAKNIQYF. The CDR3 coding sequence is TGTGCCATCAGTGAGGCCCAACTAGCGGAAGTAGCCAAAAACATTCAGTACTTC.

The chain carries TRBV4-1 and TRBJ2-7; 7 bases match TRBD1. V was clipped by 6 bases and J by 3 bases; unmatched bases: 5. The CDR3 is 13 residues long. Germline V gene data show CDR1 as MGHRA and CDR2 as YSYEKL. In nucleotides, the CDR3 is TGCGCCAGCAGTGGGGACAGATACTACGAGCAGTACTTC. Translation gives CASSGDRYYEQYF.